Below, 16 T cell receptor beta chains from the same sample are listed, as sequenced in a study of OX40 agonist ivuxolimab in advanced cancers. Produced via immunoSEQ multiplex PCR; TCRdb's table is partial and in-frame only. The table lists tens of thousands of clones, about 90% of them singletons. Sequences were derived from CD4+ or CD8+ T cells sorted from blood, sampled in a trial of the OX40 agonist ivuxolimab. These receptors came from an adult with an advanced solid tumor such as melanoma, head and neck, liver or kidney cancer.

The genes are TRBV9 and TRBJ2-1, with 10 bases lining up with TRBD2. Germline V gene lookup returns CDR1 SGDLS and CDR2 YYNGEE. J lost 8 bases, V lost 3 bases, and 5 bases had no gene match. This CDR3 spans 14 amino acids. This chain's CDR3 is CASSAASGSHEQFF. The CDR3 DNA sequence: TGTGCCAGCAGCGCCGCTAGCGGGAGTCATGAGCAGTTCTTC.

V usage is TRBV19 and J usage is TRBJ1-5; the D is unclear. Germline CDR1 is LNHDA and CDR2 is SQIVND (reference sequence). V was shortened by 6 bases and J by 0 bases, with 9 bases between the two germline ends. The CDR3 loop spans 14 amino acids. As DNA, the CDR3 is TGTGCCAGTAGCCCGGACGGTAGCAATCAGCCCCAGCATTTT. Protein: CASSPDGSNQPQHF.

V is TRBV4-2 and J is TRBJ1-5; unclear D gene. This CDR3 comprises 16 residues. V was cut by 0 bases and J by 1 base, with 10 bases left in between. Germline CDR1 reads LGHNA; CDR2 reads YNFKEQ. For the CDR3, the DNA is TGTGCCAGCAGCCAAGATCTCGGGAGCAGCAATCAGCCCCAGCATTTT. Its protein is CASSQDLGSSNQPQHF.

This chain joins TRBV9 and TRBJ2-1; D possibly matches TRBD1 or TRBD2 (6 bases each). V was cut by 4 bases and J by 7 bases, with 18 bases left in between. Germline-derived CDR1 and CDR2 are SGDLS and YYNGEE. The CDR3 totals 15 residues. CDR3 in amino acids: CASSPGAQIRNEQFF. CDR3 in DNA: TGTGCCAGCAGCCCGGGGGCCCAAATCAGAAATGAGCAGTTCTTC. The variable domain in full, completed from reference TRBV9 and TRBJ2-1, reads DSGVTQTPKHLITATGQRVTLRCSPRSGDLSVYWYQQSLDQGLQFLIQYYNGEERAKGNILERFSAQQFPDLHSELNLSSLELGDSALYFCASSPGAQIRNEQFFGPGTRLTVL.

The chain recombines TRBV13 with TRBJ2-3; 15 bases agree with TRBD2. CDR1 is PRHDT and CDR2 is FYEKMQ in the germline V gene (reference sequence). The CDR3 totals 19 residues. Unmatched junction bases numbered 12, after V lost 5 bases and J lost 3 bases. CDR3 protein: CASSTHGGTSGRRTDTQYF. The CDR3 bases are TGTGCCAGCAGCACACATGGGGGGACTAGCGGGAGGAGGACAGATACGCAGTATTTT.

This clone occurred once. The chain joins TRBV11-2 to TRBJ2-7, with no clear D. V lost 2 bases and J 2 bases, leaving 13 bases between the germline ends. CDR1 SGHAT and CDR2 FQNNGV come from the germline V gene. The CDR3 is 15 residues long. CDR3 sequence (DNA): TGTGCCAGCAGCTTACTTGGACCCCAGCCCTACGAGCAGTACTTC. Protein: CASSLLGPQPYEQYF. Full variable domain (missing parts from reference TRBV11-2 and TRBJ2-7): EAGVAQSPRYKIIEKRQSVAFWCNPISGHATLYWYQQILGQGPKLLIQFQNNGVVDDSQLPKDRFSAERLKGVDSTLKIQPAKLEDSAVYLCASSLLGPQPYEQYFGPGTRLTVT.

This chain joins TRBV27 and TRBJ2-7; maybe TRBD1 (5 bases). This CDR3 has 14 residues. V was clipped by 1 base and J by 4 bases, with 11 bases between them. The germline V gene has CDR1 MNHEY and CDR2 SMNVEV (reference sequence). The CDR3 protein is CASSLWGPSYEQYF. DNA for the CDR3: TGTGCCAGCAGTTTATGGGGCCCGTCATACGAGCAGTACTTC.

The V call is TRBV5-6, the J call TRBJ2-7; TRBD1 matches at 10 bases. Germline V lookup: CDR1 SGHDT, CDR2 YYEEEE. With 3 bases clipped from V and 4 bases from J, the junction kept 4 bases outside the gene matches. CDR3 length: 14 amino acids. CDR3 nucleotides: TGTGCCAGCAGCTGGGACAGGGGTATTTACGAGCAGTACTTC. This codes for CASSWDRGIYEQYF.

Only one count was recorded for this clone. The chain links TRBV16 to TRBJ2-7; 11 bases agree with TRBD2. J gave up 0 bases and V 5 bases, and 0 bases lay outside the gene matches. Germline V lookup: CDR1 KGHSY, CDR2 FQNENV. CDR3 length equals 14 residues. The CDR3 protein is CASSGTSGSYEQYF. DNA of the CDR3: TGTGCCAGCAGCGGGACTAGCGGCTCCTACGAGCAGTACTTC. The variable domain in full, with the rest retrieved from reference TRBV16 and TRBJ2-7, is GEEVAQTPKHLVRGEGQKAKLYCAPIKGHSYVFWYQQVLKNEFKFLISFQNENVFDETGMPKERFSAKCLPNSPCSLEIQATKLEDSAVYFCASSGTSGSYEQYFGPGTRLTVT.

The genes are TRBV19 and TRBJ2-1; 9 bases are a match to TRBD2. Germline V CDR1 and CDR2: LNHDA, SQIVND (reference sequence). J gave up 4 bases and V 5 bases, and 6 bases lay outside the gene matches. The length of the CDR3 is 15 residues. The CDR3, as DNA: TGTGCCAGTAGTCTAGGACTAGCGTCTTACAATGAGCAGTTCTTC. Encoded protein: CASSLGLASYNEQFF.

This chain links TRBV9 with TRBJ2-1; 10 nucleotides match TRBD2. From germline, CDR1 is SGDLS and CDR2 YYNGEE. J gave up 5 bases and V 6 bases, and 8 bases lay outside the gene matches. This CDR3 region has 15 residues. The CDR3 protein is CASTVGTSAHNEQFF. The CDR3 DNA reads TGTGCCAGCACCGTTGGGACTAGCGCCCACAATGAGCAGTTCTTC.

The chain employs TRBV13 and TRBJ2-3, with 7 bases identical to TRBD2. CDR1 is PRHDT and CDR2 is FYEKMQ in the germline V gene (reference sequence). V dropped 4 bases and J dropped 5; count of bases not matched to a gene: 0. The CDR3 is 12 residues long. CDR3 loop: CASSSSGDTQYF. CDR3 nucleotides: TGTGCCAGCAGCTCTAGCGGAGATACGCAGTATTTT.

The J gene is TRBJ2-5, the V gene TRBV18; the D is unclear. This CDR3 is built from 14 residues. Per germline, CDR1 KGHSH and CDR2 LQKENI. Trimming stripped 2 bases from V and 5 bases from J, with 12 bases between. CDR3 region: CASSPEFKRETQYF. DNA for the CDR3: TGTGCCAGCTCACCAGAATTCAAAAGGGAGACCCAGTACTTC. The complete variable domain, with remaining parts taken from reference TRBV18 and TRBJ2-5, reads NAGVMQNPRHLVRRRGQEARLRCSPMKGHSHVYWYRQLPEEGLKFMVYLQKENIIDESGMPKERFSAEFPKEGPSILRIQQVVRGDSAAYFCASSPEFKRETQYFGPGTRLLVL.

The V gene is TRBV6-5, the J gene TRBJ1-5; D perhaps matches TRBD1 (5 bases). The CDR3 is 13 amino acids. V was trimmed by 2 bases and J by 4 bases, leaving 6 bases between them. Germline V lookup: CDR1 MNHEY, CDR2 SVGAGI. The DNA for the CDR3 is TGTGCCAGCAGTTACCAGGGTAATCAGCCCCAGCATTTT. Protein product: CASSYQGNQPQHF.

DNA for the CDR3: TGTGCCAGCAGCCCAGGACAGGGATACTTATATGGCTACACCTTC. It codes for CASSPGQGYLYGYTF. The chain uses TRBV7-2 and TRBJ1-2; 8 bases fit TRBD1. V gave up 5 bases and J gave up 5 bases; unmatched junction bases: 10. This CDR3 contains 15 residues. Germline lookup yields CDR1 SGHTA and CDR2 FQGNSA.

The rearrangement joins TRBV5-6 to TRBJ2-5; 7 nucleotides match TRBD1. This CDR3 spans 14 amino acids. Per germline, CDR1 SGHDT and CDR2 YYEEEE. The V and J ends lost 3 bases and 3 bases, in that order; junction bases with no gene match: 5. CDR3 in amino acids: CASSYGTEEETQYF. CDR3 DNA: TGTGCCAGCAGCTACGGGACAGAAGAAGAGACCCAGTACTTC.